This entry lists 4 T cell receptor beta chains sequenced from one sample in a study of cytomegalovirus exposure and HLA in healthy donors. PCR employed 60 Vbeta and 13 Jbeta primers. The repertoire was sequenced with immunoSEQ multiplex PCR; TCRdb's copy has only in-frame clones and lacks some. The data hold about 160,000 clones, with around 76% observed a single time. Sequencing used PBMCs. The origin of the receptors is a girl aged 5-17 years in good health and CMV-seropositive.

The CDR3 nucleotides read TGTGCCAGCAGCGGATCGGGACAGGGATTGAACGGGGAGCTGTTTTTT. Protein product: CASSGSGQGLNGELFF. The chain is built from TRBV5-4 and TRBJ2-2, with 9 bases matching TRBD1. V was pared by 4 bases and J by 7 bases, with 11 bases of the junction left unmatched. From germline, CDR1 is SGHNT and CDR2 YYREEE (reference sequence). The CDR3 loop spans 16 amino acids.

This rearrangement joins TRBV28 to TRBJ2-2, with 7 bases matching TRBD1. CDR1 MDHEN and CDR2 SYDVKM come from the germline V gene. This CDR3 comprises 15 residues. J lost 3 bases, V lost 6 bases, and 7 bases had no gene match. The CDR3 bases are TGTGCCAGCAGACTACAGGGGTCGCACACCGGGGAGCTGTTTTTT. Its protein product is CASRLQGSHTGELFF. Supplemented by reference TRBV28 and TRBJ2-2, the full variable domain reads DVKVTQSSRYLVKRTGEKVFLECVQDMDHENMFWYRQDPGLGLRLIYFSYDVKMKEKGDIPEGYSVSREKKERFSLILESASTNQTSMYLCASRLQGSHTGELFFGEGSRLTVL.

This clone was found once. V gene TRBV29-1 combines with J gene TRBJ2-5; 9 nucleotides align to TRBD2. The junction had 9 bases not matched to a gene; V was cut back by 4 bases and J by 0 bases. The CDR3 is 16 residues long. Germline V gene lookup returns CDR1 SQVTM and CDR2 ANQGSEA. The CDR3 loop reads CSVVGQERGDQETQYF. The CDR3 DNA follows: TGCAGCGTTGTCGGTCAGGAGCGGGGGGACCAAGAGACCCAGTACTTC.

The chain links TRBV19 to TRBJ2-2, with TRBD1 matching over 10 bases. Trimming removed 10 bases from V and 7 bases from J; junction bases left unmatched: 9. The CDR3 has 14 residues. Germline V gene sequence: CDR1 LNHDA, CDR2 SQIVND (reference sequence). The CDR3 reads CATGGQGLYGELFF. In DNA form, the CDR3 reads TGTGCCACTGGGGGACAGGGGCTATACGGGGAGCTGTTTTTT.